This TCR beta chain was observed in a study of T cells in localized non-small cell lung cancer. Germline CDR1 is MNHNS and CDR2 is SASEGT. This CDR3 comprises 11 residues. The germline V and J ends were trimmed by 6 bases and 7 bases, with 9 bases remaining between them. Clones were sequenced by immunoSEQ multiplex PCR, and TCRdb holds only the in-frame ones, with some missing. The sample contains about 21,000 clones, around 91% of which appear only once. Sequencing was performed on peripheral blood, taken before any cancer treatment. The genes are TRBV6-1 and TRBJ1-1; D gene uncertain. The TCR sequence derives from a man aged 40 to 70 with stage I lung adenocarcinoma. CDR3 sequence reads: CASSSTFEAFF. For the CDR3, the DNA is TGTGCCAGCAGCTCGACATTTGAAGCTTTCTTT.